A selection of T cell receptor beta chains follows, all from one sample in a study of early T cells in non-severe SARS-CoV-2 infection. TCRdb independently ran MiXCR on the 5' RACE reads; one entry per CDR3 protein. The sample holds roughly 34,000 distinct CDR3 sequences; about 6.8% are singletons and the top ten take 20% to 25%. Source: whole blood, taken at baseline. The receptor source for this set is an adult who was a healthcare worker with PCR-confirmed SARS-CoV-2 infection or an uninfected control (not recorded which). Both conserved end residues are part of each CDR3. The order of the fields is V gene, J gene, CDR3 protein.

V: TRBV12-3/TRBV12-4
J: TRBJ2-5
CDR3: CASSFYGGRETQYF

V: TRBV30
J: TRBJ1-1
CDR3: CAWTTGGLWNTEAFF

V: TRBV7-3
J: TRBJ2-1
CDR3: CASSLTGLWTDEQFF

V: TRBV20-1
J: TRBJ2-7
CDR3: CSARALGRDSYEQYF

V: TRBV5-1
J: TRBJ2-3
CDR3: CASSFRLAGGTDTQYF

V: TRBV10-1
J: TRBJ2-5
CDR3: CASSESTGGSGVGTQYF

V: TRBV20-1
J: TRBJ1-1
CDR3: CSARPGVVTEAFF

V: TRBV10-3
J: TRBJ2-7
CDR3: CAISESREQYF

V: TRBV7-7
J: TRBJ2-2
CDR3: CASSLRPGQGNTGELFF

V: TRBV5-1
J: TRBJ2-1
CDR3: CASSLGAGGPHDEQFF

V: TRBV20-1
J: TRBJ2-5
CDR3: CSAPRLETQYF

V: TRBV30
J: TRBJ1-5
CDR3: CAWSADRGRNQPQHF

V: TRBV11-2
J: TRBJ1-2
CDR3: CASSLARDNSNYGYTF

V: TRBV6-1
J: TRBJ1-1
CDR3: CASSEQSGVEAFF

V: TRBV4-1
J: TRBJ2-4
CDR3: CASSLVWQEGDIQYF

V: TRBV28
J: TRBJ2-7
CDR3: CASSSDGYEQYF

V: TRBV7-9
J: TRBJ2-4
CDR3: CASSYGNIQYF

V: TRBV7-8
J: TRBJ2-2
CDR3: CASSLVFGGSWELFF

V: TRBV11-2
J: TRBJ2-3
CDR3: CASSPQRRERLADTQYF

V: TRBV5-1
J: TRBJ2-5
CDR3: CASTNPGTETQYF

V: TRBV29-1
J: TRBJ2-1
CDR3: CSVDPGAGYNEQFF

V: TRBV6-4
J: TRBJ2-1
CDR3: CASSLGQGRFNEQFF

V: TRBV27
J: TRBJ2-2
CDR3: CASSGWTGGKDTGELFF

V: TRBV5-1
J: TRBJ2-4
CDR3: CASSVSEGQNIQYF

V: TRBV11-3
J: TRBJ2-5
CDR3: CASSSNLAGETQYF

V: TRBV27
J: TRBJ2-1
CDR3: CASSPGTSGYNEQFF

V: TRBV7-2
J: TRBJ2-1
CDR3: CASSLIASLSYNEQFF

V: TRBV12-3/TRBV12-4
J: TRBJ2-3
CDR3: CASRETSGRTDTQYF

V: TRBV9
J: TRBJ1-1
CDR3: CASTPGAVQNTEAFF

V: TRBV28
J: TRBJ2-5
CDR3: CASSLVGRGIQETQYF

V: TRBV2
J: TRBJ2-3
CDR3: CASRQGVGDTQYF

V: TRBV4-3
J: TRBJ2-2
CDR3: CASSLAGAGELFF

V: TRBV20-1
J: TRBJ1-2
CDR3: CSARDLRSTYGYTF

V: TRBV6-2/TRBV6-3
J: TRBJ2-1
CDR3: CASSQGLAGLRSYNEQFF

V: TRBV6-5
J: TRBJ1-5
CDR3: CASSSLEGVRPQHF

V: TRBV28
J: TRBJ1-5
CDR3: CASTLSGNNQPQHF

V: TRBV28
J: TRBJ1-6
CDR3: CASSRRRTVYNSPLHF

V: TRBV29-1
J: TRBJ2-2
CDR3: CSVETSGYAGELFF

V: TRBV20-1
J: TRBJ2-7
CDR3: CSAQKVAGAYEQYF

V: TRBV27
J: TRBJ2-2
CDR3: CASLELAGTGELFF

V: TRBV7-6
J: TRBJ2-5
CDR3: CASSRKEETQYF